This T cell receptor (beta chain) is from a study of shared clonotypes between healthy human individuals. The assay was immunoSEQ multiplex PCR, and TCRdb's table has in-frame clones only and misses some. The table has a few million clones, 90% to 95% seen once. V gave up 5 bases and J gave up 0 bases, with 15 bases separating them. CDR1 and CDR2 from the germline V gene are LNHDA and SQIVND (reference sequence). The CDR3 is 16 residues long. The naive CD8 population came from CD45RO-negative cells selected for CCR7, without terminally differentiated effector memory CD45RA+ cells. The source of this sequence is a man younger than 35 in good health. Some clones in this sample may be carry-over from other donors' samples. The chain uses TRBV19 and TRBJ2-3; no clear D gene. Sequenced: naive CD8+ T cells from PBMCs. CDR3 sequence: CASSPWVLSSTDTQYF. The CDR3 DNA is TGTGCCAGTAGTCCCTGGGTCTTATCTAGCACAGATACGCAGTATTTT.